The rows below give T cell receptor beta chains drawn from one sample of a study of OX40 agonist ivuxolimab in advanced cancers. The repertoire was sequenced with immunoSEQ multiplex PCR; TCRdb's copy has only in-frame clones and lacks some. The sample gives some 20,000 clones, roughly 84% of which show up once; 36% is in the top ten. The sequencing used CD4+ or CD8+ T cells sorted from blood, collected in a trial of the OX40 agonist ivuxolimab. The receptors shown here come from an adult with an advanced solid tumor such as melanoma, head and neck, liver or kidney cancer. The CDR3 runs from the conserved cysteine through the conserved F or W. Each record gives: D gene, V gene, J gene, clone size, CDR3 protein, CDR3 DNA. A D gene is named only where the DNA matches it firmly. Clone size appears in some rows only: once, few, many, or a class for an expanded clone.

>TRBD2|TRBV27|TRBJ2-1|NA
CASSPRTSGGWNEQFF
TGTGCCAGCAGTCCTAGGACTAGCGGGGGGTGGAATGAGCAGTTCTTC
>TRBD1|TRBV5-6|TRBJ1-2|NA
CASSLDRGNYGYTF
TGTGCCAGCAGCTTAGACAGGGGGAACTATGGCTACACCTTC
>NA|TRBV27|TRBJ1-5|once
CASSPRGGRPNQPQHF
TGTGCCAGCAGTCCACGGGGGGGCAGGCCTAATCAGCCCCAGCATTTT
>NA|TRBV9|TRBJ1-1|NA
CASSIFRTDGEAFF
TGTGCCAGCAGCATCTTTCGGACGGATGGTGAAGCTTTCTTT
>NA|TRBV4-1|TRBJ2-2|NA
CASKQGGGHTGELFF
TGCGCCAGCAAACAGGGAGGGGGACACACCGGGGAGCTGTTTTTT
>NA|TRBV30|TRBJ2-3|once
CAWSPAGDTQYF
TGTGCCTGGAGTCCGGCTGGGGATACGCAGTATTTT
>NA|TRBV7-9|TRBJ2-3|NA
CASSLHAGLFTDTQYF
TGTGCCAGCAGCCTCCACGCCGGACTGTTCACAGATACGCAGTATTTT
>NA|TRBV5-4|TRBJ1-6|NA
CASTEPQGIANSPLHF
TGTGCCAGCACCGAACCCCAGGGTATCGCTAATTCACCCCTCCACTTT
>NA|TRBV27|TRBJ1-1|NA
CASSLRTNTEAFF
TGTGCCAGCAGTCTCCGGACGAACACTGAAGCTTTCTTT
>NA|TRBV7-9|TRBJ1-1|NA
CASSVGGAEAFF
TGCGCCAGCAGCGTGGGGGGGGCTGAAGCTTTCTTT
>NA|TRBV2|TRBJ1-2|NA
CASMTLPYGYTF
TGTGCCAGCATGACACTACCCTATGGCTACACCTTC
>NA|TRBV11-2|TRBJ2-3|NA
CASSHVGTDTQYF
TGTGCCAGCAGCCACGTCGGAACAGATACGCAGTATTTT
>NA|TRBV27|TRBJ2-5|NA
CASSLDPRGAGQYF
TGTGCCAGCAGTTTAGACCCGAGGGGGGCGGGCCAGTACTTC
>TRBD1|TRBV7-9|TRBJ2-5|NA
CASSSTTGLETQYF
TGTGCCAGCAGCTCAACGACAGGGTTGGAGACCCAGTACTTC
>NA|TRBV6-5|TRBJ2-7|NA
CASSRGASGEQYF
TGTGCCAGCAGTCGCGGGGCCTCGGGGGAGCAGTACTTC
>NA|TRBV9|TRBJ1-2|NA
CASSQDRGFKGYTF
TGTGCCAGCAGCCAAGATCGAGGGTTTAAGGGCTACACCTTC
>TRBD2|TRBV10-3|TRBJ2-7|NA
CAISDIPGTSGRGLYEQYF
TGTGCCATCAGTGATATCCCCGGGACTAGCGGGAGGGGACTCTACGAGCAGTACTTC
>TRBD1|TRBV4-3|TRBJ2-3|NA
CASSQDSGRGRKDTQYF
TGCGCCAGCAGCCAAGATTCGGGCAGGGGGAGAAAAGATACGCAGTATTTT